These 14 T cell receptor beta chains came from one sample sequenced in a study of blood T cell repertoires in COVID-19. The method was immunoSEQ multiplex PCR; TCRdb's version includes in-frame clones alone and lacks a portion of them. This sample has 150,000 to 200,000 clones, with 78% found just once. The sequenced sample was PBMCs or T cells enriched from blood (not recorded which). These receptors originate from a woman aged 45-59 years who had recovered from COVID-19.

V gene TRBV5-5 combines with J gene TRBJ1-1; 7 positions match TRBD1. The V gene's germline CDR1 is SGHKS and CDR2 YYEKEE (reference sequence). With 4 bases clipped from V and 2 bases from J, the junction kept 8 bases outside the gene matches. CDR3 length: 15 amino acids. CDR3 amino acids: CASSRDRGRNTEAFF. The CDR3 DNA is TGTGCCAGCAGCCGGGACAGAGGACGAAACACTGAAGCTTTCTTT.

The genes are TRBV19 and TRBJ2-5; 8 nucleotides agree with TRBD1. The V gene end was trimmed by 1 base and the J gene end by 6 bases; junction bases not matched to a gene: 4. This CDR3 spans 14 amino acids. Germline V CDR1 and CDR2: LNHDA, SQIVND (reference sequence). In DNA form, the CDR3 reads TGTGCCAGTAGTATAGGGCAGGGGGCAAAGACCCAGTACTTC. Amino acid sequence: CASSIGQGAKTQYF.

The chain couples TRBV2 to TRBJ1-6; D ambiguous. This CDR3 comprises 13 residues. Germline CDR1 is SNHLY and CDR2 is FYNNEI. Trimming took 8 bases from V and 0 from J, leaving 5 bases between them. CDR3 residues: CASRSSYNSPLHF. CDR3 nucleotides: TGTGCCAGCCGTAGCTCCTATAATTCACCCCTCCACTTT.

The chain is built from TRBV24-1 and TRBJ1-1, with D perhaps TRBD1 (6 bases). The germline V gene has CDR1 KGHDR and CDR2 SFDVKD. Trimming cost V 6 bases and J 5 bases, with 12 bases left between them. This CDR3 has 13 residues. CDR3 loop: CATSSSGETEAFF. In DNA, the CDR3 is TGTGCCACCAGTTCTTCAGGGGAGACTGAAGCTTTCTTT.

This clone came up a few times. The gene calls are TRBV3-1 (or the pseudogene TRBV3-2) and TRBJ2-2; D is perhaps TRBD2 (7 bases). CDR1 and CDR2 from the germline V gene are LGHDT and YNNKEL (reference sequence). Trimming cost V 2 bases and J 5 bases, with 21 bases left between them. The CDR3 contains 18 residues. CDR3 DNA sequence: TGTGCCAGCAGCCAACGCGGGGGCGGGAGCCTTGGAACCGGGGAGCTGTTTTTT. It encodes CASSQRGGGSLGTGELFF.

There are a few counts of this clone. V gene TRBV4-2 combines with J gene TRBJ1-1; possibly TRBD1 for D (5 bases). The germline V gene encodes CDR1 LGHNA and CDR2 YNFKEQ. The V and J ends lost 3 bases and 7 bases respectively, with 21 bases between them. This CDR3 contains 16 residues. The CDR3 DNA reads TGTGCCAGCAGCCAGAACGATCTGCCAGGGCCTGTTGAAGCTTTCTTT. Residues: CASSQNDLPGPVEAFF.

The count of this clone is one. The chain uses TRBV12-3 or TRBV12-4 and TRBJ1-4, with TRBD1 matching 8 bases. V shed 9 bases and J 5 bases; nucleotides not matched to a gene: 5. This CDR3 is built from 13 residues. Here the CDR3 reads CASATGENEKLFF. CDR3 nucleotide sequence: TGTGCCAGTGCGACAGGGGAAAATGAAAAACTGTTTTTT.

This clone has ten or more counts. The chain has TRBV28 and TRBJ2-7; 7 bases line up with TRBD2. V shed 3 bases, J shed 5 bases, and the junction held 10 bases outside the gene matches. This CDR3 contains 15 residues. CDR1 and CDR2 (germline): MDHEN, SYDVKM. CDR3 in DNA: TGTGCCAGCAGTTTGGCCCCGGGGAGGGTCCACGAGCAGTACTTC. It encodes CASSLAPGRVHEQYF.

The chain links TRBV5-4 to TRBJ2-2; 9 bases agree with TRBD2. The germline gives CDR1 SGHNT, CDR2 YYREEE (reference sequence). The V gene end was trimmed by 3 bases and the J gene end by 3 bases; junction bases not matched to a gene: 6. This CDR3 has 16 amino acids. The CDR3 spells CASSSVAGVYTGELFF. Here the CDR3 DNA reads TGTGCCAGCAGCTCGGTAGCGGGAGTGTACACCGGGGAGCTGTTTTTT.

This clone has just one count. This sequence joins TRBV20-1 and TRBJ2-3; 14 nucleotides match TRBD2. Germline values: CDR1 DFQATT, CDR2 SNEGSKA (reference sequence). This CDR3 comprises 21 residues. The V segment lost 3 bases and the J segment 3 bases; nucleotides outside the gene matches: 20. The CDR3 DNA sequence: TGCAGTGCTAGTAGAGGCCCCGGGACTAGCGGGAGAGGTGGTGGGACAGATACGCAGTATTTT. It yields the protein CSASRGPGTSGRGGGTDTQYF.

This chain uses TRBV5-4 with TRBJ2-7; TRBD2 agrees at 7 bases. CDR1 is SGHNT and CDR2 is YYREEE in the germline V gene (reference sequence). The CDR3 contains 14 residues. Germline trimming cut 4 bases from V and 0 bases from J; bases unmatched to any gene: 4. CDR3 nucleotides: TGTGCCAGCAGCCCGGGGAGGGGCTCCTACGAGCAGTACTTC. Translated: CASSPGRGSYEQYF.

The J gene is TRBJ2-5, the V gene TRBV15, with D unclear. CDR3 length: 13 residues. Germline CDR1 reads LNHNV; CDR2 reads YYDKDF (reference sequence). Trimming took off 0 bases at V and 5 bases at J, with 7 bases between the two ends. CDR3 residues: CATSRERWETQYF. CDR3 sequence (DNA): TGTGCCACCAGCAGAGAGCGATGGGAGACCCAGTACTTC.

The chain employs TRBV18 and TRBJ2-7; 8 bases are a match to TRBD1. CDR1 is KGHSH and CDR2 is LQKENI in the germline V gene. Trimming took 0 bases from V and 3 from J; bases not matched to a gene: 1. This CDR3 is 14 amino acids long. The CDR3 is CASSPPTGVYEQYF. CDR3 DNA sequence: TGTGCCAGCTCACCACCGACAGGGGTCTACGAGCAGTACTTC.

The chain recombines TRBV27 with TRBJ1-2; D is undetermined. This CDR3 has 15 residues. Germline CDR1 reads MNHEY; CDR2 reads SMNVEV (reference sequence). Trimming cost V 5 bases and J 2 bases, with 15 bases left between them. CDR3 protein: CASSSRVQPNYGYTF. CDR3 DNA sequence: TGTGCCAGCAGTAGCCGGGTACAACCCAACTATGGCTACACCTTC.